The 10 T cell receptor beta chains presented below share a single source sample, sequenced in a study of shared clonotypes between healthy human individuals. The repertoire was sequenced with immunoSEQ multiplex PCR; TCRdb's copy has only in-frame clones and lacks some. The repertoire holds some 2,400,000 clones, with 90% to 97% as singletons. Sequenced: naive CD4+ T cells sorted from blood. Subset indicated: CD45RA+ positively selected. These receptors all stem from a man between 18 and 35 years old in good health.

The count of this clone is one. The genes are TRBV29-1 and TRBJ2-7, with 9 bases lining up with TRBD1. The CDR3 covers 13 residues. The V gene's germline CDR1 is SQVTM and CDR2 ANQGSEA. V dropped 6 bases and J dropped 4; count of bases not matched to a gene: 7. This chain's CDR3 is CSVADRGGYEQYF. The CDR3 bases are TGCAGCGTGGCGGACAGGGGAGGTTACGAGCAGTACTTC.

In DNA, the CDR3 is TGTGCCAGCAGTGAATCTACTGTCCATGCCTACGAGCAGTACTTC. Encoded protein: CASSESTVHAYEQYF. The rearrangement uses TRBV25-1 and TRBJ2-7, with unresolved D. The V end lost 1 base, the J end lost 2 bases, and 12 bases lay between the germline ends. Germline CDR1 is MGHDK and CDR2 is SYGVNS. The CDR3 loop spans 15 amino acids.

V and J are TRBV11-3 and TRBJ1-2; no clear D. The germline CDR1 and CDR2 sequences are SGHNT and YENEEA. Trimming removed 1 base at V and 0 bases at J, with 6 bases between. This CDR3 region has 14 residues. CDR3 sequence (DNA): TGTGCCAGCAGCTTAGTATTGGCTAACTATGGCTACACCTTC. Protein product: CASSLVLANYGYTF.

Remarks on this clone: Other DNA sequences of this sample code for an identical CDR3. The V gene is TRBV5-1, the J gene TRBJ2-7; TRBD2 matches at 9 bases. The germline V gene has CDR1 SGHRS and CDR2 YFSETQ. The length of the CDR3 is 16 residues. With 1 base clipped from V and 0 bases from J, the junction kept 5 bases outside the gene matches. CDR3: CASSLSLAGSSYEQYF. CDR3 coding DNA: TGCGCCAGCAGCTTGAGTCTAGCGGGGAGCTCCTACGAGCAGTACTTC. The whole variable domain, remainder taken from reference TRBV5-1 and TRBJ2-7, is KAGVTQTPRYLIKTRGQQVTLSCSPISGHRSVSWYQQTPGQGLQFLFEYFSETQRNKGNFPGRFSGRQFSNSRSEMNVSTLELGDSALYLCASSLSLAGSSYEQYFGPGTRLTVT.

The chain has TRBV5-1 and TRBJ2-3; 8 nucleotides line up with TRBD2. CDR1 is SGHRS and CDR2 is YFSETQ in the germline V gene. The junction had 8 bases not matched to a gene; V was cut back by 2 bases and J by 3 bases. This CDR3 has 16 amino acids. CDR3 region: CASSLGVSGRTDTQYF. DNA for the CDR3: TGCGCCAGCAGCTTAGGGGTCAGCGGGAGAACAGATACGCAGTATTTT.

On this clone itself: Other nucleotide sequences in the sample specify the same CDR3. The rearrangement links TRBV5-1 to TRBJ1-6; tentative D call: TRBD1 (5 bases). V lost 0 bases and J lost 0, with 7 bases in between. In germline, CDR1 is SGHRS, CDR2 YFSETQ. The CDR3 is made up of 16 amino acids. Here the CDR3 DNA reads TGCGCCAGCAGCTTGGGGGGCTCCTCCTATAATTCACCCCTCCACTTT. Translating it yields CASSLGGSSYNSPLHF.

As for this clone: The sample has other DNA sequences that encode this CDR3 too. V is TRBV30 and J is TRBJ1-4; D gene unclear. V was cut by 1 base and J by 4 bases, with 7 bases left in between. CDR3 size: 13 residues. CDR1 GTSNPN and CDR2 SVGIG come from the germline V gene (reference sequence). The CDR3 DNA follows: TGTGCCTGGAGTGGCCGGATTAATGAAAAACTGTTTTTT. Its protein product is CAWSGRINEKLFF.

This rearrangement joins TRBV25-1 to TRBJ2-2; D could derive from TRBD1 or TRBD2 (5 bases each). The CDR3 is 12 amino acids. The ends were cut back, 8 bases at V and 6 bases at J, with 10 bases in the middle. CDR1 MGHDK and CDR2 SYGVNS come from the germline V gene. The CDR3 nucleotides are TGTGCCAGCGGGGGATTCTCCGGGGAGCTGTTTTTT. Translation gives CASGGFSGELFF.

The CDR3 spells CASSPFVLAGDNEQFF. The CDR3 DNA reads as TGTGCCAGCTCACCATTTGTACTAGCGGGAGACAATGAGCAGTTCTTC. The chain carries TRBV18 and TRBJ2-1, with TRBD2 identical over 11 bases. The trim removed 2 bases at V and 5 bases at J, leaving 5 bases unmatched. The CDR3 sequence is 16 residues long. Germline V gene sequence: CDR1 KGHSH, CDR2 LQKENI.

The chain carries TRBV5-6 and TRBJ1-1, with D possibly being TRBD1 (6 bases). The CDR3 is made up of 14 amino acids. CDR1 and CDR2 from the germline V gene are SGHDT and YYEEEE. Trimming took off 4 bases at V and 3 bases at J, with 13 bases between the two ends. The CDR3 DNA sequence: TGTGCCAGCAGCGGGATGACAGGAGACACTGAAGCTTTCTTT. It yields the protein CASSGMTGDTEAFF.